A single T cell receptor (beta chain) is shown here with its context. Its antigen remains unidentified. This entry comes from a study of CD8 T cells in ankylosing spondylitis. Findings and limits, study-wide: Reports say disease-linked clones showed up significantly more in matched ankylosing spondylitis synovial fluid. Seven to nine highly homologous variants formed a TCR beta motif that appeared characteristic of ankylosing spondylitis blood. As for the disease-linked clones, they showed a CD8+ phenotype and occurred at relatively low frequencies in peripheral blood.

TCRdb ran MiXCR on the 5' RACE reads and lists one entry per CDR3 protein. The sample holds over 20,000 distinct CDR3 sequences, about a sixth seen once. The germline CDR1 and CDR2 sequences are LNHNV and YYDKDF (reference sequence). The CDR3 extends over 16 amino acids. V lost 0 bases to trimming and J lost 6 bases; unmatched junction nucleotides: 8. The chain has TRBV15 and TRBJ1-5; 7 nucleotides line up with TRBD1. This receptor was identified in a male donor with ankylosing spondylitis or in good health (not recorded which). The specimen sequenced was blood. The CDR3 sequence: CATSRERRGSAQPQHF. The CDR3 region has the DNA TGTGCCACCAGCAGAGAACGCAGGGGGAGCGCTCAGCCCCAGCATTTT.